This T cell receptor (beta chain) was captured in a study of regulatory T cells in long-lasting Graves disease. Overall study findings and caveats: Persistent disease preferred TRBV28, TRBJ1-2 and TRBJ2-5; new disease, TRBV20-1 and TRBJ2-1.

Specified time point: newly diagnosed GD, antithyroid drugs for less than 3 months. From RNA extracted from PBMCs, the TCR library was made. This clonotype was counted many times. What it binds is not known. This CDR3 comprises 12 residues. Trimming pared 6 bases from V and 7 bases from J, leaving 13 bases between. The germline V gene has CDR1 MNHEY and CDR2 SVGEGT. Library construction for TCR beta used iRepertoire HTBI primers and Arm-PCR of CDR3 regions. One entry per CDR3 protein, called by TCRdb with MiXCR from the multiplex PCR reads. The sample has over 300,000 distinct CDR3 sequences, around 16% seen once.

This chain joins TRBV6-2 or TRBV6-3 and TRBJ2-7; D remains unclear. The receptor comes from a female donor with Graves disease. The sequences come from peripheral blood mononuclear cells (PBMCs), collected at new diagnosis, from a patient treated with antithyroid drugs. CDR3 residues: CASSHPGWEQYF. DNA of the CDR3: TGTGCCAGCAGCCACCCAGGTTGGGAGCAGTACTTC.